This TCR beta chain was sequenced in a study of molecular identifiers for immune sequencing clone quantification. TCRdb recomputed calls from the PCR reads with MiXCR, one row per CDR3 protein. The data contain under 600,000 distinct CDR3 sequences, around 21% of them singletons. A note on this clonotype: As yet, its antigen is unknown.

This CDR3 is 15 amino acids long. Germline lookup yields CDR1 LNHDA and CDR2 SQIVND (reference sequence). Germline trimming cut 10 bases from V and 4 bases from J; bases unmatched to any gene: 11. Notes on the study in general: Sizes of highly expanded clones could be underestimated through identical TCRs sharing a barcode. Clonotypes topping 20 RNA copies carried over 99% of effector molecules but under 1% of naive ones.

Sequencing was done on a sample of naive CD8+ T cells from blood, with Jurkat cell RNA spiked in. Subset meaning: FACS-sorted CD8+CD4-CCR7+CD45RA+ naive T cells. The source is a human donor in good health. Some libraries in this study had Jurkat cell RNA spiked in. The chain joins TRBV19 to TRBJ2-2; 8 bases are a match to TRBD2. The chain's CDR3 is CATSTGTRSTGELFF. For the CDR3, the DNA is TGTGCCACCTCAACCGGGACTAGATCCACCGGGGAGCTGTTTTTT.